This T cell receptor beta chain was captured in a study of PD-1 blockade in classical Hodgkin lymphoma. Overall study: Nivolumab 3 mg/kg was given intravenously every 2 weeks. Study results and limitations: Compared with healthy donors, newly diagnosed patients reportedly showed lower baseline TCR diversity. Baseline diversity resembling that of newly diagnosed patients was seen in complete responders. Prior therapy or disease activity may underlie the repertoire differences, whose causes remain undefined.

The repertoire was sequenced with immunoSEQ multiplex PCR; TCRdb's copy has only in-frame clones and lacks some. Counted here are under 80,000 clones, about 85% occurring once; the ten biggest clones make up 6.5% to 9%. Comments on this clone: What it binds is not known.

Time point of the sample: cycle 4 day 1 (C4D1), after 6 weeks of nivolumab. Each patient's relapse followed autologous stem cell transplantation, and brentuximab vedotin exposure varied. Material: peripheral blood mononuclear cells (PBMCs), obtained before the fourth cycle of nivolumab. The clonotype originates from a human donor with classical Hodgkin lymphoma.

CDR3 DNA: TGCGCCAGCAGCTTGAATGAGGGGGTAAATGGCTACACCTTC. This codes for CASSLNEGVNGYTF. This sequence joins TRBV5-1 and TRBJ1-2; TRBD1 is a possible D gene (6 bases). Germline assignment: CDR1 SGHRS and CDR2 YFSETQ. V was clipped by 1 base and J by 6 bases, with 13 bases between them. CDR3 length: 14 residues.